This TCR beta chain was recorded in a study of T-cell reconstitution after alpha-beta-depleted transplantation in children (dated by TCRdb to about 2016). About the study as a whole: Using TCR repertoire profiling, the study quantitatively followed how T-cell immune reconstitution unfolded in children after TCRalphabeta/CD19-depleted allogeneic hematopoietic cell transplantation.

Receptor amplification or capture employed PCR. TCRdb records Illumina HiSeq 2500 as the sequencer. To normalize quantification of the TCRbeta repertoire, the TCR libraries were built with molecular barcoding that relied on unique molecular identifiers. In TCRdb, the public reads were trimmed at Q25 with fastp and aligned with MiXCR, with productive beta chains retained. Rows matching on CDR3 protein sequence are summarized as one entry with the most common DNA and genes. This sample comprises a few hundred thousand distinct CDR3 sequences, around 27% of them detected only once. The top ten hold under 45% of the sample. What the authors observed across the whole study: The high TCRbeta diversity at day 60 in some patients was ascribed to recipient T cells and intrathymic progenitors that had survived conditioning. Over subsequent months, a decline in hyperexpanded clone frequencies was noted, and after one year, T-cell counts and TCRbeta diversity were mostly ascribed to newly produced T cells. Apparently early alphabetaT-cell count recovery about two months after transplant reportedly relied on only several hundred rapidly expanded clones derived from non-depleted graft cells.

On this clonotype: The antigen it recognizes is unknown. There are no base qualities to consult, and no much larger clone falls within one base.

Sample treatment or condition, as interpreted from the label and publication: allogeneic hematopoietic cell transplantation with graft depleted of TCRalphabeta T cells and CD19 B cells. Transplant recipients were children who received TCRalphabeta/CD19-depleted allogeneic hematopoietic cell grafts. The starting material was PBMCs, obtained before TCRalphabeta/CD19-depleted stem cell transplant. The TCR originated in a boy in the first two years of life with Wiskott-Aldrich syndrome, due to receive a stem cell transplant.

The DNA sequence follows: TGCGCCAGCAGGCGAACGACAGTAGCCAAAAACATTCAGTACTTC. Translation gives CASRRTTVAKNIQYF. This chain joins TRBV5-1 to TRBJ2-4; TRBD1 might be the D gene, on 5 matching bases. Cut back by 5 bases and 0 bases, the V and J ends lie 12 bases apart. The cysteine opens and the phenylalanine closes a CDR3 of 15 amino acids. Only CDR3 DNA remains: 45 bases, in frame from the first base. CDR1 and CDR2 were assigned from the germline V gene as SGHRS and YFSETQ.